These T cell receptor beta chains were read from a single sample in a study of blood T cell repertoires in COVID-19. The data were produced by immunoSEQ multiplex PCR, yet TCRdb's version contains in-frame clones alone and is incomplete. This sample has about 220,000 clones, with around 85% found just once. The specimen was PBMCs or T cells enriched from blood (not recorded which). These receptors came from a woman in her thirties or forties with acute COVID-19. The CDR3 runs from the conserved cysteine through the conserved F or W. A D gene is named only where the DNA matches it firmly. Clone sizes are given selectively: once, few, many, or a class where the clone is expanded.

j_call d_call v_call cdr3_length clone_size cdr3_nt cdr3_aa
TRBJ2-5 TRBD1 TRBV29-1 12 - TGCAGCATAGCCGACAGGGTCGGGGCCCAGTACTTC CSIADRVGAQYF
TRBJ1-5 TRBD1 TRBV3-1/TRBV3-2 13 - TGTGCCAGCAGCCTTACAGGGGATCAGCCCCAGCATTTT CASSLTGDQPQHF
TRBJ2-3 TRBD2 TRBV6-5 15 - TGTGCCAGCAGTCCGGGACTAGCTTTCACAGATACGCAGTATTTT CASSPGLAFTDTQYF
TRBJ2-3 TRBD2 TRBV10-2 14 - TGCGCCTCCTTGAAGCGGGAGCGCACAGATACGCAGTATTTT CASLKRERTDTQYF
TRBJ2-1 TRBD2 TRBV7-2 16 - TGTGCCAGCAGCCAACTAGCGGGGGGATCCTACAATGAGCAGTTCTTC CASSQLAGGSYNEQFF
TRBJ2-1 - TRBV14 13 - TGTGCCAGCAGCCAGACTTTCGGACAGGAGCAGTTCTTC CASSQTFGQEQFF
TRBJ1-1 - TRBV5-1 15 - TGCGCCAGCAGCGAGACCGGAGCCAAGAACACTGAAGCTTTCTTT CASSETGAKNTEAFF
TRBJ2-1 - TRBV9 14 - TGTGCCAGCAGCGAGTCCCCTACTAGGCATGAGCAGTTCTTC CASSESPTRHEQFF
TRBJ1-3 - TRBV7-9 13 - TGTGCCAGCAGCTTGACAGAACCGGGACAAGCCAATTTT CASSLTEPGQANF
TRBJ2-7 TRBD2 TRBV25-1 12 - TGTGCCAGCGGCGCGGGGGGGGACGAGCAGTACTTC CASGAGGDEQYF
TRBJ1-2 - TRBV27 16 - TGTGCCAGCAGTGCCTACGATGATCCTTCAAGCTATGGCTACACCTTC CASSAYDDPSSYGYTF
TRBJ2-5 TRBD2 TRBV3-1/TRBV3-2 17 - TGTGCCAGCAGCGGGATAGCGGGGGGGTCCCCCCAGGAGACCCAGTACTTC CASSGIAGGSPQETQYF
TRBJ1-6 TRBD1 TRBV3-1/TRBV3-2 12 once TGTGCCAGCAGTATGACAGGGACACCCCTCCACTTT CASSMTGTPLHF
TRBJ1-1 - TRBV18 16 - TGTGCCAGCTCACCACGCACCCTCAGGGGGAACACTGAAGCTTTCTTT CASSPRTLRGNTEAFF
TRBJ1-2 - TRBV5-8 13 once TGTGCCAGCAGCCCCGCCCAGCGATTAGGCTACACCTTC CASSPAQRLGYTF
TRBJ2-5 TRBD2 TRBV9 16 - TGTGCCAGCAGCGTAGTGAGCCTAGCGGGTTCGGAGACCCAGTACTTC CASSVVSLAGSETQYF
TRBJ1-2 TRBD1 TRBV30 13 - TGTGCCTGGAGTTCAGGGACAGGGGATGGCTACACCTTC CAWSSGTGDGYTF
TRBJ1-5 - TRBV18 13 few TGTGCCAGTACACAGGGTCTCGATCAGCCCCAGCATTTT CASTQGLDQPQHF
TRBJ2-1 - TRBV20-1 16 - TGCAGTGCTAGTTTACCCCAGGTATTCTCCTACAATGAGCAGTTCTTC CSASLPQVFSYNEQFF
TRBJ1-2 TRBD1 TRBV18 15 - TGTGCCAGCTCACCACCTCCCCTGACAGGGAACGGCTACACCTTC CASSPPPLTGNGYTF
TRBJ2-1 TRBD2 TRBV28 12 - TGTGCCAGCAGTTTCCAGCGGGAAAGGAAGTTCTTC CASSFQRERKFF
TRBJ2-3 TRBD2 TRBV20-1 11 - TGCAGGGCGGGGGGAGCAGATACGCAGTATTTT CRAGGADTQYF
TRBJ1-5 - TRBV27 15 - TGTGCCAGCAGTTTAGACCCAGGGAGCAATCAGCCCCAGCATTTT CASSLDPGSNQPQHF
TRBJ1-2 - TRBV28 15 - TGTGCCAGCAGCAGTGGGGGGGGTTTACTCTATGGCTACACCTTC CASSSGGGLLYGYTF
TRBJ1-3 TRBD1 TRBV2 13 - TGTGCCAGCAGGGACAGGTCTGGAAACACCATATATTTT CASRDRSGNTIYF
TRBJ2-1 TRBD2 TRBV5-4 19 once TGTGCCAGCAGCAGAACCCCCCGTACTAGCGGGAGGACGTACAATGAGCAGTTCTTC CASSRTPRTSGRTYNEQFF
TRBJ2-7 - TRBV18 16 - TGTGCCAGCTCAAAAGTAGGGCAGGGGAGCTCCTACGAGCAGTACTTC CASSKVGQGSSYEQYF
TRBJ1-5 - TRBV3-1/TRBV3-2 13 - TGTGCCAGCAGCCAAGGGGAGGGACAGCCCCAGCATTTT CASSQGEGQPQHF
TRBJ1-1 - TRBV5-6 13 - TGTGCCAGCAGCCTGAGGGGGAGCACTGAAGCTTTCTTT CASSLRGSTEAFF
TRBJ1-2 - TRBV5-4 13 - TGTGCCAGCAGCTGGGAGGACGGGTTAGGCTACACCTTC CASSWEDGLGYTF
TRBJ2-4 TRBD1 TRBV15 20 many TGTGCCACCAGCGAGCTCCGACAGGGGGCCAGGATATTAGCCAAAAACATTCAGTACTTC CATSELRQGARILAKNIQYF
TRBJ1-3 - TRBV11-2 16 - TGTGCCAGCAGCTTAGTGGCCAGGGGCTCTGGAAACACCATATATTTT CASSLVARGSGNTIYF
TRBJ2-3 TRBD1 TRBV9 15 - TGTGCCAGCAGCGTCCAAGGGGGCTCCACAGATACGCAGTATTTT CASSVQGGSTDTQYF
TRBJ2-1 TRBD2 TRBV14 15 - TGTGCCAGCAGCTTAACTAGCGGGAGAGGCGATGAGCAGTTCTTC CASSLTSGRGDEQFF
TRBJ1-6 TRBD1 TRBV18 17 - TGTGCCAGCTCACCATCCCGACAGGGGCGGCCTAATTCACCCCTCCACTTT CASSPSRQGRPNSPLHF
TRBJ2-3 - TRBV18 15 - TGTGCCAGCTCACCGGGGACTCCGCCCGCAGATACGCAGTATTTT CASSPGTPPADTQYF
TRBJ1-1 - TRBV6-2/TRBV6-3 15 - TGTGCCAGCAGTTTGTCCCCTACCGGGAGGACTGAAGCTTTCTTT CASSLSPTGRTEAFF
TRBJ1-1 - TRBV10-1 15 - TGCGCCAGCAGTGAGTCCAGGATCCCGAACACTGAAGCTTTCTTT CASSESRIPNTEAFF
TRBJ1-4 - TRBV4-3 15 - TGCGCCAGCAGCCAATGGGGGCAGGGGAATGAAAAACTGTTTTTT CASSQWGQGNEKLFF
TRBJ2-5 - TRBV6-1 14 - TGTGCCAGCAGTGAAGCGTTCTCGGGGGAGACCCAGTACTTC CASSEAFSGETQYF
TRBJ1-2 - TRBV4-3 14 - TGCGCCAGCAGCCAAGAAACAGTAACTTATGGCTACACCTTC CASSQETVTYGYTF
TRBJ1-2 - TRBV28 14 - TGTGCCAGCAGTTTAGGGAGAGCTAACTATGGCTACACCTTC CASSLGRANYGYTF
TRBJ2-7 - TRBV10-3 14 - TGTGCCATCAAGACCGACACTAGTTCCTACGAGCAGTACTTC CAIKTDTSSYEQYF
TRBJ1-1 - TRBV4-3 12 - TGCGCCAGCAGCCGCGCCGGGTCAGAGGCTTTCTTT CASSRAGSEAFF
TRBJ2-7 - TRBV6-5 12 - TGTGCCAGTACCGGGACAAACTACGAGCAGTACTTC CASTGTNYEQYF